Listed below are T cell receptor beta chains from one sample, sequenced in a study of shared clonotypes between healthy human individuals. TCRdb keeps only in-frame clones here, not all; method: immunoSEQ multiplex PCR. The table records more than 2 million clones, about 94% of them present only once. The sample was naive CD8+ T cells sorted from blood. These receptor sequences come from a man between 18 and 35 years old in good health. CDR3s include the opening cysteine and the closing phenylalanine or tryptophan. A D gene is named only where the DNA matches it firmly. Clone size is not always given. Where it is, it says once, few, many or a class for expanded clones.

CDR3 DNA,CDR3 protein,J gene,D gene,V gene,clone size
TGTGCCAGCAGTGAACTCACGGTCGGCGAGACCCAGTACTTC,CASSELTVGETQYF,TRBJ2-5,-,TRBV2,-
TGCAGCGCGGACAAGAACACTGAAGCTTTCTTT,CSADKNTEAFF,TRBJ1-1,-,TRBV29-1,-
TGTGCCAGCGCATCTTGGGGGTCCTCCTACGAGCAGTACTTC,CASASWGSSYEQYF,TRBJ2-7,-,TRBV7-9,-
TGCGCCAGCAGAAAAGCGGGGGGCTACGAGCAGTACTTC,CASRKAGGYEQYF,TRBJ2-7,TRBD2,TRBV5-1,-
TGTGCCTGGAGTTCGTTGACTAGCGGGGGCTACAATGAGCAGTTCTTC,CAWSSLTSGGYNEQFF,TRBJ2-1,TRBD2,TRBV30,-
TGTGCCAGCAGCCCTAAAATAGGGACAGGGCCCCAAGGGCAGTACTTC,CASSPKIGTGPQGQYF,TRBJ2-7,TRBD1,TRBV7-9,-
TGTGCCAGCAGTTACTCGGGGGAAATACCCTACGAGCAGTACTTC,CASSYSGEIPYEQYF,TRBJ2-7,-,TRBV6-5,-
TGTGCCAGCAGTTTAACAGGCGCGGGGGATACGCAGTATTTT,CASSLTGAGDTQYF,TRBJ2-3,-,TRBV6-5,-
TGTGCCAGCAGCTTGGTGTCCACAGATACGCAGTATTTT,CASSLVSTDTQYF,TRBJ2-3,-,TRBV5-5,-
TGCGCCAGCAGCCCGCTAGATCGACTGTACACCGGGGAGCTGTTTTTT,CASSPLDRLYTGELFF,TRBJ2-2,-,TRBV4-1,-
TGTGCCAGCAGCGTAGGCCCCTATGAGTACACCGGGGAGCTGTTTTTT,CASSVGPYEYTGELFF,TRBJ2-2,-,TRBV9,-
TGCGCCAGCCCCCGGTCACCCCTCCACTTT,CASPRSPLHF,TRBJ1-6,-,TRBV10-1,-
TGTGCCAGCAGTCCCCTGAGGGCCGGGAGCTCCTACAATGAGCAGTTCTTC,CASSPLRAGSSYNEQFF,TRBJ2-1,-,TRBV28,-
TGTGCCAGCAGCTGGGGACGGATTACCTACGAGCAGTACTTC,CASSWGRITYEQYF,TRBJ2-7,-,TRBV5-6,-
TGTGCCAGCAGTGAGGCCTTCATAGGGCGGGGAATATACGAGCAGTACTTC,CASSEAFIGRGIYEQYF,TRBJ2-7,-,TRBV27,-
TGTGCCAGCAGCTTGGAAGACAATGAGCAGTTCTTC,CASSLEDNEQFF,TRBJ2-1,-,TRBV5-6,once
TGTGCCAGCAGCAGGGGGATAGGTGTGGACACCATATATTTT,CASSRGIGVDTIYF,TRBJ1-3,TRBD1,TRBV27,-
TGTGCCAGCAGTAACCCCCGCATTCAGTACTTC,CASSNPRIQYF,TRBJ2-4,-,TRBV28,-
TGTGCCAGTAGTATAGCCCGGGACTGGCAAGAGACCCAGTACTTC,CASSIARDWQETQYF,TRBJ2-5,-,TRBV19,-
TGTGCCAGCAGCTTAATAGGGACCTACGAGCAGTACTTC,CASSLIGTYEQYF,TRBJ2-7,-,TRBV13,-
TGTGCCAGCAGCTTAGGGGGCAGGGGAATTTACACTGAAGCTTTCTTT,CASSLGGRGIYTEAFF,TRBJ1-1,-,TRBV11-2,-
TGCGCCAGCAGCCCGGGGGGAACCGGGGAGCTGTTTTTT,CASSPGGTGELFF,TRBJ2-2,TRBD2,TRBV4-3,-
TGCAGTGCTAGAGACGGGTATGAAGCTTTCTTT,CSARDGYEAFF,TRBJ1-1,-,TRBV20-1,-
TGTGCCAGCGGCCTTCTAGCGGGAGATTCCCATACGCAGTATTTT,CASGLLAGDSHTQYF,TRBJ2-3,TRBD2,TRBV27,-
TGTGCCAGCAGCCTACTGGACGCCGGGGAGCTGTTTTTT,CASSLLDAGELFF,TRBJ2-2,-,TRBV4-2,-
TGTGCCAGCAGCCATACTAGCCCCGAGCAGTTCTTC,CASSHTSPEQFF,TRBJ2-1,-,TRBV5-6,-
TGTGCCAGCAGTGGGGGCGGGGGAAACGGCAATCAGCCCCAGCATTTT,CASSGGGGNGNQPQHF,TRBJ1-5,-,TRBV2,-
TGTGCCAGCAGCTTAGACCCCCTCTCCTACGAGCAGTACTTC,CASSLDPLSYEQYF,TRBJ2-7,-,TRBV11-2,-
TGTGCCAGCAGTTCTTGGGGACCTGAGACCCAGTACTTC,CASSSWGPETQYF,TRBJ2-5,-,TRBV2,-
TGTGCCAGCAGCCTTAGCGGGAGCTACACAGATACGCAGTATTTT,CASSLSGSYTDTQYF,TRBJ2-3,TRBD2,TRBV11-2,-
TGTGCCAGCAGTTCTGTGCGGGATTTGGGATACGAGCAGTACTTC,CASSSVRDLGYEQYF,TRBJ2-7,-,TRBV28,-
TGTGCCAGCAGTTTATTGCGTAATTCCTACAATGAGCAGTTCTTC,CASSLLRNSYNEQFF,TRBJ2-1,-,TRBV27,-
TGTGCCAGCAGCGGGAGTCTAGCGGAAGAGCAGTACTTC,CASSGSLAEEQYF,TRBJ2-7,TRBD2,TRBV7-9,-
TGTGCCATCAGTGGAGAGGGACATACGGTCAGTGAGCAGTTCTTC,CAISGEGHTVSEQFF,TRBJ2-1,-,TRBV10-3,-
TGCGCCAGCAGCCAAGTCGGGCCATCCGACCGAACCTTC,CASSQVGPSDRTF,TRBJ1-2,-,TRBV4-1,-
TGTGCCAGCAGCTTATGGCAGGGGGCGGGTGAAAAACTGTTTTTT,CASSLWQGAGEKLFF,TRBJ1-4,TRBD1,TRBV11-2,-
TGTGCTAGCAGCTTAGGGGACAGGGTGGGAGACGAGCAGTACTTC,CASSLGDRVGDEQYF,TRBJ2-7,TRBD1,TRBV7-7,-
TGTGCCAGCAGTGATGGACAGGGCTACGAGCAGTACTTC,CASSDGQGYEQYF,TRBJ2-7,TRBD1,TRBV2,-
TGTGCCAGCAGCTTGGCCATCGGGCGGGGCGCCTACGAGCAGTACTTC,CASSLAIGRGAYEQYF,TRBJ2-7,-,TRBV5-6,-
TGTGCCAGCAGCAACCTCTACAATCAGCCCCAGCATTTT,CASSNLYNQPQHF,TRBJ1-5,-,TRBV6-5,-
TGCAGTGCCAGGGACTTCTATGAGCAGTTCTTC,CSARDFYEQFF,TRBJ2-1,-,TRBV20-1,-
TGTGCCAGCTCACCTTACCGGCCCGAGGGACAGACGAACACCGGGGAGCTGTTTTTT,CASSPYRPEGQTNTGELFF,TRBJ2-2,TRBD1,TRBV18,once
TGTGCCAGCAGCGCCCGGGACGGGCCCTACGAGCAGTACTTC,CASSARDGPYEQYF,TRBJ2-7,-,TRBV9,-
TGTGCCAGCAGTGAAGGGGCAGGCTATGGCTACACCTTC,CASSEGAGYGYTF,TRBJ1-2,-,TRBV2,few
TGTGCCAGCACTTTCAGGGGCCGCTCTTCCTACGAGCAGTACTTC,CASTFRGRSSYEQYF,TRBJ2-7,-,TRBV28,-
TGTGCCAGCAGCTTAGGCGGAGGCCTCTACGAGCAGTACTTC,CASSLGGGLYEQYF,TRBJ2-7,-,TRBV7-9,-
TGTGCCAGCAGTTTAAAGGGTCGGAGCTCCTACGAGCAGTACTTC,CASSLKGRSSYEQYF,TRBJ2-7,-,TRBV27,once
TGTGCCAGCAGCTCCCCACTAGCGGGTAGTAGGGAGACCCAGTACTTC,CASSSPLAGSRETQYF,TRBJ2-5,TRBD2,TRBV7-9,-
TGTGCCAGCAGCTTGCAAGGGTACACCGGGGAGCTGTTTTTT,CASSLQGYTGELFF,TRBJ2-2,-,TRBV5-4,-
TGTGCCAGCAGCCCCCGCACTAGCGGGAGTAAAAGGGCAGATACGCAGTATTTT,CASSPRTSGSKRADTQYF,TRBJ2-3,TRBD2,TRBV13,-
TGTGCCAGCAGCCAGGGGCCAGAGCTCAGTACGCAGTATTTT,CASSQGPELSTQYF,TRBJ2-3,-,TRBV7-9,-
TGTGCCAGTAGTATAGATCGGGACAGGGGTAAGACCCAGTACTTC,CASSIDRDRGKTQYF,TRBJ2-5,TRBD1,TRBV19,-
TGTGCCAGCAGTTTTATAGCGGGGCTCACAGATACGCAGTATTTT,CASSFIAGLTDTQYF,TRBJ2-3,TRBD2,TRBV7-2,-
TGTGCCAGCAGCTTAGAGTCTAGCGGGGGGACCGGGGAGCTGTTTTTT,CASSLESSGGTGELFF,TRBJ2-2,TRBD2,TRBV13,-
TGTGCCAGCAGCTTGGGGGACTTGGAGCAGTACTTC,CASSLGDLEQYF,TRBJ2-7,-,TRBV7-9,-
TGTGCCTGGAGTGTACTCGGAAACACCATATATTTT,CAWSVLGNTIYF,TRBJ1-3,-,TRBV30,-
TGTGCCACCCCGACCTTTAATGCGGGGGAATATGGCTACACCTTC,CATPTFNAGEYGYTF,TRBJ1-2,-,TRBV11-2,-
TGTGCCAGCATAGGCCCAACCTACGAGCAGTACTTC,CASIGPTYEQYF,TRBJ2-7,-,TRBV27,once
TGCAGTGCCAGGACAGCCTATGGCTACACCTTC,CSARTAYGYTF,TRBJ1-2,-,TRBV20-1,few
TGTGCCAGCAGTTTACTAGCGGGGCCTTCTATGGACGAGCAGTACTTC,CASSLLAGPSMDEQYF,TRBJ2-7,TRBD2,TRBV27,-